Below, 31 T cell receptor beta chains from the same sample are listed, as sequenced in a study of response to subunit inactivated influenza vaccine. TCRdb re-analysed the RT-PCR reads in MiXCR, keeping a single row per CDR3 protein. The sample has 550,000 to 650,000 distinct CDR3 sequences; over 9.5% are singletons. Specimen: PBMCs from blood, collected on the day of vaccination. The receptors originated from a man aged 45-65 years who received an inactivated influenza vaccine.

The J gene is TRBJ2-5, the V gene TRBV9; no reliable D call. V lost 1 base to trimming and J lost 2 bases, with 9 bases between them. The germline V gene encodes CDR1 SGDLS and CDR2 YYNGEE. The CDR3 is made up of 14 amino acids. CDR3 sequence reads: CASSVSHLQETQYF. DNA for the CDR3: TGTGCCAGCAGCGTATCGCACCTACAAGAGACCCAGTACTTC.

Only a few counts were recorded for this clonotype. The genes are TRBV2 and TRBJ2-1; 10 bases fit TRBD2. With 6 bases clipped from V and 15 bases from J, the junction kept 11 bases outside the gene matches. This CDR3 is built from 13 residues. Germline values: CDR1 SNHLY, CDR2 FYNNEI. The CDR3 reads CASSLGLAEIPFF. The CDR3 coding sequence is TGTGCCAGCAGCCTTGGACTAGCGGAGATTCCGTTCTTC.

The genes are TRBV6-1 and TRBJ2-7; 11 nucleotides align to TRBD2. The CDR3 is 15 residues long. J gave up 0 bases and V 6 bases, and 4 bases lay outside the gene matches. Germline V gene data show CDR1 as MNHNS and CDR2 as SASEGT. The CDR3: CASSPSGRNSYEQYF. CDR3 bases: TGTGCCAGCAGCCCTAGCGGGAGGAACTCCTACGAGCAGTACTTC.

The chain couples TRBV20-1 to TRBJ1-5; 9 bases are a match to TRBD1. Losses at the gene ends were 4 bases for V and 6 bases for J; bases not matched to a gene: 10. The CDR3 totals 15 residues. From germline, CDR1 is DFQATT and CDR2 SNEGSKA (reference sequence). CDR3 amino acids: CSANRDRASSQPQHF. In DNA form, the CDR3 reads TGCAGTGCTAACCGGGACAGGGCCAGTAGTCAGCCCCAGCATTTT.

This clonotype has just a few counts. This rearrangement joins TRBV20-1 to TRBJ2-3; D ambiguous. The V gene's germline CDR1 is DFQATT and CDR2 SNEGSKA (reference sequence). This CDR3 spans 14 amino acids. V dropped 4 bases and J dropped 3 bases, with 14 bases sitting between them. The CDR3 loop is CSAITPSKTDTQYF. The CDR3, as DNA: TGCAGTGCTATCACCCCGTCGAAGACAGATACGCAGTATTTT.

This clonotype has a handful of counts. The rearrangement links TRBV12-3 or TRBV12-4 to TRBJ2-1; tentative D call: TRBD2 (5 bases). Deletions cut 3 bases from V and 8 bases from J, with 17 bases between. The CDR3 contains 15 residues. The CDR3 DNA follows: TGTGCCAGCAGTTTCTTGTATGGAGGAGGTGATGAGCAGTTCTTC. Translated: CASSFLYGGGDEQFF.

This clonotype was detected only a few times. The rearrangement links TRBV2 to TRBJ2-7, with D possibly being TRBD2 (5 bases). Looked up from germline, CDR1 is SNHLY and CDR2 is FYNNEI. Deletions cut 7 bases from V and 5 bases from J, with 12 bases between. The CDR3 runs to 12 residues. CDR3: CASIPRANEQYF. The CDR3 coding sequence is TGTGCCAGCATTCCGAGGGCTAACGAGCAGTACTTC. Supplemented by reference TRBV2 and TRBJ2-7, the full variable domain reads EPEVTQTPSHQVTQMGQEVILRCVPISNHLYFYWYRQILGQKVEFLVSFYNNEISEKSEIFDDQFSVERPDGSNFTLKIRSTKLEDSAMYFCASIPRANEQYFGPGTRLTVT.

This clonotype showed up just a few times. V and J are TRBV10-1 and TRBJ1-6; TRBD1 matches 9 bases. CDR3 length: 13 residues. Germline V gene data show CDR1 as WNHNN and CDR2 as SYGVQD (reference sequence). The J segment lost 8 bases and the V segment lost 7 bases, leaving 3 bases of the junction unmatched. For the CDR3, the DNA is TGCGCCAGCAAAAGGGACAGGGATTCACCCCTCCACTTT. Translated: CASKRDRDSPLHF.

This clonotype was counted between two and nine times. The genes are TRBV19 and TRBJ2-5; no reliable D call. V was pared by 3 bases and J by 3 bases, with 11 bases between. Looked up from germline, CDR1 is LNHDA and CDR2 is SQIVND (reference sequence). The length of the CDR3 is 14 residues. In DNA, the CDR3 is TGTGCCAGTAGTATGCTGGGGAACGAAGAGACCCAGTACTTC. Residues: CASSMLGNEETQYF.

With respect to this clonotype: An end of the junction differs from the germline gene, which may be a read error. This sequence joins TRBV5-1 and TRBJ1-1, with D maybe TRBD1 (5 bases). In germline, CDR1 is SGHRS, CDR2 YFSETQ. The CDR3 is 14 residues long. As DNA, the CDR3 is TGCGACAGCAGCCTGGGGCGGATGAACACTGAAGCTTTCTTT. Its translation: CDSSLGRMNTEAFF.

This clonotype was seen only a few times. V gene TRBV4-3 combines with J gene TRBJ2-1; 7 bases line up with TRBD1. With 4 bases clipped from V and 15 bases from J, the junction kept 9 bases outside the gene matches. This CDR3 has 12 amino acids. Germline V CDR1 and CDR2: LGHNA, YSLEER. This chain's CDR3 is CASSLGQSSRFF. In DNA form, the CDR3 reads TGCGCCAGCAGCCTGGGACAGTCGAGCCGGTTCTTC.

This clonotype was observed a few times. The rearrangement uses TRBV6-5 and TRBJ1-1; D is unclear. Deletions cut 2 bases from V and 0 bases from J, with 13 bases between. The CDR3 sequence is 16 residues long. Germline values: CDR1 MNHEY, CDR2 SVGAGI. The DNA for the CDR3 is TGTGCCAGCAGTTACCCCCAGCAGGCTCTGAACACTGAAGCTTTCTTT. Translation: CASSYPQQALNTEAFF.

This clonotype was counted many times. This sequence joins TRBV12-3 or TRBV12-4 and TRBJ1-2, with D perhaps TRBD1 (6 bases). The ends were cut back, 5 bases at V and 6 bases at J, with 16 bases in the middle. CDR3 length: 14 residues. The CDR3 coding sequence is TGTGCCAGCAGTCCCCGCACAGGGCTTCATGGCTACACCTTC. As protein: CASSPRTGLHGYTF.

This clonotype appeared a few times. This chain connects TRBV29-1 to TRBJ2-3; 8 nucleotides match TRBD1. The CDR3 is made up of 18 amino acids. With 7 bases clipped from V and 6 bases from J, the junction kept 24 bases outside the gene matches. CDR1 and CDR2 from the germline V gene are SQVTM and ANQGSEA. The CDR3 DNA reads TGCAGCGCCCTACAGGGGGTGAGGGGCCGGGACTTCCAGGATACGCAGTATTTT. Its translation is CSALQGVRGRDFQDTQYF.

This sequence joins TRBV30 and TRBJ2-7, with D maybe TRBD2 (5 bases). V lost 1 base to trimming and J lost 2 bases, with 6 bases between them. The length of the CDR3 is 12 residues. Germline CDR1 reads GTSNPN; CDR2 reads SVGIG (reference sequence). The CDR3 nucleotides read TGTGCCTGGAGTGGGGGAGCCTACGAGCAGTACTTC. Its protein is CAWSGGAYEQYF.

CDR3 in amino acids: CASSPEGNEQFF. The CDR3 bases are TGTGCCAGCAGCCCCGAAGGCAATGAGCAGTTCTTC. The V call is TRBV7-9, the J call TRBJ2-1; D is undetermined. V was clipped by 5 bases and J by 6 bases, with 8 bases between them. Germline lookup yields CDR1 SEHNR and CDR2 FQNEAQ (reference sequence). The CDR3 runs 12 residues.

This clonotype was observed a few times. The chain uses TRBV29-1 and TRBJ1-2; possibly TRBD1 for D (5 bases). Between the trimmed V and J ends, which lost 0 bases and 3 bases, there was a span of 11 bases. The CDR3 sequence is 14 residues long. Germline V gene lookup returns CDR1 SQVTM and CDR2 ANQGSEA. The CDR3 loop reads CSVEDGSRDYGYTF. The CDR3 DNA follows: TGCAGCGTTGAAGATGGAAGCAGGGACTATGGCTACACCTTC.

This rearrangement joins TRBV7-2 to TRBJ2-2; D gene uncertain. Germline V lookup: CDR1 SGHTA, CDR2 FQGNSA. The CDR3 is made up of 16 amino acids. Trimming removed 0 bases from V and 2 bases from J, with 10 bases in between. The chain's CDR3 is CASSLAQTGNTGELFF. The CDR3 DNA reads TGTGCCAGCAGCTTAGCTCAGACGGGCAACACCGGGGAGCTGTTTTTT.

The chain employs TRBV11-2 and TRBJ2-3; the match to TRBD2 covers 8 bases. The V gene's germline CDR1 is SGHAT and CDR2 FQNNGV. This CDR3 has 19 residues. V dropped 1 base and J dropped 7; count of bases not matched to a gene: 19. As DNA, the CDR3 is TGTGCCAGCAGCTTAGTCCCATCGAGGGGCGGGAGGTCCCCCAATACGCAGTATTTT. This sequence encodes CASSLVPSRGGRSPNTQYF.

This clonotype occurred many times. The V call is TRBV27, the J call TRBJ1-1, with 10 bases fitting TRBD1. Trimming at V came to 4 bases and at J to 5 bases, leaving 10 bases not matched to a gene. Germline values: CDR1 MNHEY, CDR2 SMNVEV (reference sequence). The CDR3 consists of 16 residues. Here the CDR3 reads CASSSRTGGFYTEAFF. For the CDR3, the DNA is TGTGCCAGCAGTTCCAGGACAGGGGGGTTTTATACTGAAGCTTTCTTT.

The chain uses TRBV28 and TRBJ2-7; D unclear. The CDR3 extends over 15 amino acids. V lost 5 bases and J 4 bases, leaving 18 bases between the germline ends. CDR1 is MDHEN, CDR2 SYDVKM, per germline. The CDR3 DNA follows: TGTGCCAGCAGTCTCCATCAGACGGCTGGGTACGAGCAGTACTTC. This codes for CASSLHQTAGYEQYF. Combining the CDR3 with reference TRBV28 and TRBJ2-7 gives the whole variable domain DVKVTQSSRYLVKRTGEKVFLECVQDMDHENMFWYRQDPGLGLRLIYFSYDVKMKEKGDIPEGYSVSREKKERFSLILESASTNQTSMYLCASSLHQTAGYEQYFGPGTRLTVT.

In this sample, this clonotype turned up a few times. The chain is built from TRBV7-2 and TRBJ2-3, with D unclear. V lost 2 bases, J lost 2 bases, and 11 bases lay in between. Germline assignment: CDR1 SGHTA and CDR2 FQGNSA. The CDR3 spans 15 residues. In DNA, the CDR3 is TGTGCCAGCAGCTTACGGTCTGGGAACACAGATACGCAGTATTTT. Amino acids: CASSLRSGNTDTQYF.

This clonotype occurred many times. The CDR3 reads CASSLQPGGQETQYF. The CDR3 bases are TGCGCCAGCAGCTTACAACCGGGAGGCCAAGAGACCCAGTACTTC. This chain joins TRBV5-1 and TRBJ2-5; 7 positions agree with TRBD2. The CDR3 totals 15 residues. The V and J ends lost 2 bases and 1 base, in that order; junction bases with no gene match: 5. Germline CDR1 is SGHRS and CDR2 is YFSETQ. The full variable domain, rest sourced from reference TRBV5-1 and TRBJ2-5, is KAGVTQTPRYLIKTRGQQVTLSCSPISGHRSVSWYQQTPGQGLQFLFEYFSETQRNKGNFPGRFSGRQFSNSRSEMNVSTLELGDSALYLCASSLQPGGQETQYFGPGTRLLVL.

There are a few counts of this clonotype. This rearrangement joins TRBV5-1 to TRBJ1-6; 11 bases are shared with TRBD1. Germline trimming cut 3 bases from V and 9 bases from J; bases unmatched to any gene: 5. The CDR3 runs to 15 residues. Germline V gene sequence: CDR1 SGHRS, CDR2 YFSETQ. The CDR3 nucleotides read TGCGCCAGCAGCTCAACGGGACAGGGGGTTTCACCCCTCCACTTT. This gives the protein CASSSTGQGVSPLHF.

In its sample, this clonotype was seen a few times. The chain is built from TRBV7-2 and TRBJ2-1, with TRBD1 matching over 7 bases. The trim removed 0 bases at V and 5 bases at J, leaving 4 bases unmatched. The V gene's germline CDR1 is SGHTA and CDR2 FQGNSA. The CDR3 loop spans 15 amino acids. The CDR3 loop is CASSLARTGDNEQFF. CDR3 nucleotides: TGTGCCAGCAGCTTAGCCCGAACAGGGGACAATGAGCAGTTCTTC.

The sample holds many counts of this clonotype. V gene TRBV12-3 or TRBV12-4 combines with J gene TRBJ2-2, with D perhaps being TRBD1 or TRBD2 (5 bases each). The CDR3 contains 14 residues. V was cut by 2 bases and J by 5 bases, with 9 bases left in between. The CDR3 loop reads CASSLRGGTGELFF. The CDR3 DNA reads as TGTGCCAGCAGTTTAAGGGGCGGGACCGGGGAGCTGTTTTTT.

This clonotype was seen repeatedly, ten times or more. The V gene is TRBV12-3 or TRBV12-4, the J gene TRBJ2-1; 8 nucleotides align to TRBD2. This CDR3 region has 13 residues. J gave up 6 bases and V 7 bases, and 5 bases lay outside the gene matches. DNA of the CDR3: TGTGCCAGCACCCGGGGGGGAGGCAATGAGCAGTTCTTC. Translated, it gives CASTRGGGNEQFF.

This clonotype showed up just a few times. The chain has TRBV12-3 or TRBV12-4 and TRBJ2-7; the D gene is possibly TRBD1 (5 bases). The CDR3 contains 15 residues. V was shortened by 2 bases and J by 5 bases, with 16 bases between the two germline ends. The CDR3 DNA reads as TGTGCCAGCAGTTTATGGGCAGGGTCGAGGAACGAGCAGTACTTC. Protein: CASSLWAGSRNEQYF.

This clonotype appeared a few times. The genes are TRBV29-1 and TRBJ2-3; tentatively, D is TRBD1 or TRBD2 (6 bases each). V lost 4 bases and J lost 2, with 16 bases in between. The CDR3 length is 15 residues. The germline V gene encodes CDR1 SQVTM and CDR2 ANQGSEA. Here the CDR3 reads CSVGVIGGNTDTQYF. The CDR3 DNA follows: TGCAGCGTTGGAGTTATAGGGGGGAACACAGATACGCAGTATTTT.

This clonotype was counted between two and nine times. The rearrangement joins TRBV12-3 or TRBV12-4 to TRBJ2-5; perhaps TRBD2 as D (5 bases). Trimming left V 5 bases short and J 5 bases short, with 15 bases between. This CDR3 spans 14 amino acids. In nucleotides, the CDR3 is TGTGCCAGCAGTACTATACGGAGGCTGGAGACCCAGTACTTC. This sequence encodes CASSTIRRLETQYF.

This clonotype occurred a few times. CDR3 sequence: CASSRAGSVKNIQYF. In DNA form, the CDR3 reads TGTGCCAGCAGTCGAGCGGGGTCGGTCAAAAACATTCAGTACTTC. The chain joins TRBV28 to TRBJ2-4; 7 bases agree with TRBD2. V lost 5 bases and J lost 3; bases outside the gene matches: 7. This CDR3 contains 15 residues. Germline lookup yields CDR1 MDHEN and CDR2 SYDVKM. The full variable domain, with the rest looked up from reference TRBV28 and TRBJ2-4, is DVKVTQSSRYLVKRTGEKVFLECVQDMDHENMFWYRQDPGLGLRLIYFSYDVKMKEKGDIPEGYSVSREKKERFSLILESASTNQTSMYLCASSRAGSVKNIQYFGAGTRLSVL.